These 2 T cell receptor beta chains were all obtained from the same sample, sequenced in a study of early T cells in non-severe SARS-CoV-2 infection. TCRdb re-called the 5' RACE reads through MiXCR, storing one row per CDR3 protein. Of about 70,000 distinct CDR3 sequences listed, about 5% are singletons. The input for sequencing was whole blood, taken at baseline. The source of these receptors is an adult who was a healthcare worker with PCR-confirmed SARS-CoV-2 infection or an uninfected control (not recorded which).

The chain is built from TRBV7-2 and TRBJ2-7; 7 bases align to TRBD2. In germline, CDR1 is SGHTA, CDR2 FQGNSA. This CDR3 has 12 residues. J gave up 7 bases and V 4 bases, and 4 bases lay outside the gene matches. The CDR3 nucleotides are TGTGCCAGCAGCTCTGTAGCGGGTGAGCAGTACTTC. It translates to CASSSVAGEQYF.

The V and J genes are TRBV18 and TRBJ2-3, with D perhaps assigned TRBD1 or TRBD2 (5 bases each). The CDR3 runs to 16 residues. The V gene's germline CDR1 is KGHSH and CDR2 LQKENI. Trimming took 3 bases from V and 0 from J, leaving 13 bases between them. The CDR3 coding sequence is TGTGCCAGCTCACCGCGAGGGCAGGGAAGCACAGATACGCAGTATTTT. Translating gives CASSPRGQGSTDTQYF. Complete variable domain (other parts from reference TRBV18 and TRBJ2-3): NAGVMQNPRHLVRRRGQEARLRCSPMKGHSHVYWYRQLPEEGLKFMVYLQKENIIDESGMPKERFSAEFPKEGPSILRIQQVVRGDSAAYFCASSPRGQGSTDTQYFGPGTRLTVL.